These 21 T cell receptor beta chains came from one sample sequenced in a study of Graves' ophthalmopathy and Graves' hyperthyroidism. Amplification of the TCR beta CDR3 regions used RNA transcripts (as template). Investigators did first-round RT-PCR with HTBI primers, then second-round multiplex PCR. TCRdb independently ran MiXCR on the multiplex PCR reads; one entry per CDR3 protein. The sample records 900,000 to 1,200,000 distinct CDR3 sequences, 35% to 45% being singletons. Source material: peripheral blood or thyroid tissue (not recorded which). These receptor sequences come from an adult man with Graves' hyperthyroidism.

This clonotype came up many times. CDR3 residues: CSARIRNQPQHF. In nucleotides, the CDR3 is TGCAGTGCTAGGATCCGCAATCAGCCCCAGCATTTT. V gene TRBV20-1 combines with J gene TRBJ1-5; D gene unclear. Trimming cost V 3 bases and J 2 bases, with 5 bases left between them. There are 12 residues in the CDR3. CDR1 and CDR2 (germline): DFQATT, SNEGSKA (reference sequence).

The DNA for the CDR3 is TGCAGTGCTAGAGTGGGCAGGAACACTGAAGCTTTCTTT. Translation gives CSARVGRNTEAFF. This chain uses TRBV20-1 with TRBJ1-1; unclear D gene. Per the germline V gene, CDR1 is DFQATT and CDR2 is SNEGSKA (reference sequence). This CDR3 is built from 13 residues. V dropped 1 base and J dropped 1 base, with 7 bases sitting between them.

The chain links TRBV25-1 to TRBJ2-7; the D gene could be TRBD1 or TRBD2 (6 bases each). Trimming shortened V by 7 bases and J by 4 bases, and 20 bases separated the two germline ends. The CDR3 is 15 residues long. Germline assignment: CDR1 MGHDK and CDR2 SYGVNS. Here the CDR3 DNA reads TGTGCCAGCAAAAGGGGGGAACAGAAGAGATACGAGCAGTACTTC. This sequence encodes CASKRGEQKRYEQYF.

V gene TRBV29-1 combines with J gene TRBJ2-5, with a tentative D call TRBD2 (5 bases). The CDR3 has 14 residues. CDR1 is SQVTM, CDR2 ANQGSEA, per germline. V was shortened by 4 bases and J by 5 bases, with 17 bases between the two germline ends. In nucleotides, the CDR3 is TGCAGCGTTGGGGCGCCCGGGGAGTCGGAGACCCAGTACTTC. Protein sequence: CSVGAPGESETQYF.

This clonotype showed up just a few times. The CDR3 DNA reads TGCGCCAGCAGCCAACGTGTGGGACAGAGTAGCAATCAGCCCCAGCATTTT. Protein sequence: CASSQRVGQSSNQPQHF. J is TRBJ1-5 and V is TRBV4-1, with 7 positions matching TRBD1. Trimming cost V 2 bases and J 0 bases; bases outside gene matches: 7. CDR1 and CDR2 from the germline V gene are MGHRA and YSYEKL. This CDR3 is 17 amino acids long.

The sample holds one count of this clonotype. The V and J genes are TRBV29-1 and TRBJ1-5; TRBD1 aligns across 8 bases. CDR3 length: 12 residues. CDR1 is SQVTM and CDR2 is ANQGSEA in the germline V gene. With V trimmed by 3 bases and J by 13 bases, 8 bases remained unmatched. CDR3 residues: CSVDGTGGEQHF. For the CDR3, the DNA is TGCAGCGTTGACGGGACAGGCGGCGAGCAGCATTTT.

The chain is built from TRBV11-1 and TRBJ2-5; 10 nucleotides line up with TRBD2. CDR3 length: 15 amino acids. From germline, CDR1 is SGHAT and CDR2 FQDESV (reference sequence). V shed 5 bases and J 5 bases; nucleotides not matched to a gene: 8. The CDR3: CASSPGRLAGETQYF. CDR3 bases: TGTGCCAGCAGCCCCGGCCGACTAGCGGGTGAGACCCAGTACTTC.

This clonotype has a count of ten or more. This rearrangement joins TRBV20-1 to TRBJ2-5; D may be TRBD1 (6 bases). With 3 bases removed from V and 2 bases from J, the gap between germline ends came to 13 bases. In germline, CDR1 is DFQATT, CDR2 SNEGSKA (reference sequence). The CDR3 contains 14 residues. For the CDR3, the DNA is TGCAGTGCTAGTAGTACAGGGTCACAAGAGACCCAGTACTTC. Translation gives CSASSTGSQETQYF.

This clonotype was counted ten times or more. This chain joins TRBV5-6 and TRBJ1-1; 7 nucleotides align to TRBD1. Per germline, CDR1 SGHDT and CDR2 YYEEEE. The CDR3 extends over 14 amino acids. With 5 bases clipped from V and 5 bases from J, the junction kept 9 bases outside the gene matches. DNA for the CDR3: TGTGCCAGCAGAGACGACAGGGTAGGGACTGAAGCTTTCTTT. This translates into CASRDDRVGTEAFF.

The chain's CDR3 is CASSPGRQASYEQYF. Here the CDR3 DNA reads TGTGCCAGCAGCCCGGGTCGACAGGCGTCCTACGAGCAGTACTTC. The chain couples TRBV9 to TRBJ2-7; tentatively, D is TRBD1 (6 bases). The germline V gene has CDR1 SGDLS and CDR2 YYNGEE. V gave up 4 bases and J gave up 1 base, with 15 bases separating them. The CDR3 has 15 amino acids.

The gene calls are TRBV10-3 and TRBJ2-7; D is perhaps TRBD1 or TRBD2 (5 bases each). Trimming stripped 4 bases from V and 5 bases from J, with 12 bases between. CDR3 size: 13 residues. Germline CDR1 and CDR2: ENHRY and SYGVKD. Written as DNA, the CDR3 is TGTGCCATCAGTGCTGGGGGAAGGGACGAGCAGTACTTC. Translated: CAISAGGRDEQYF.

The chain uses TRBV7-2 and TRBJ2-7; 9 bases map to TRBD1. This CDR3 is 15 amino acids long. CDR1 SGHTA and CDR2 FQGNSA come from the germline V gene. The trim removed 5 bases at V and 7 bases at J, leaving 12 bases unmatched. The CDR3 sequence: CASSQTGTGFWEQYF. CDR3 DNA: TGTGCCAGCAGCCAAACGGGGACAGGGTTCTGGGAGCAGTACTTC. The full variable domain, in which reference TRBV7-2 and TRBJ2-7 provide the parts outside the CDR3, is GAGVSQSPSNKVTEKGKDVELRCDPISGHTALYWYRQSLGQGLEFLIYFQGNSAPDKSGLPSDRFSAERTGGSVSTLTIQRTQQEDSAVYLCASSQTGTGFWEQYFGPGTRLTVT.

This clonotype was observed many times. The chain combines TRBV7-9 with TRBJ2-5; D gene ambiguous. The V end lost 2 bases, the J end lost 5 bases, and 12 bases lay between the germline ends. This CDR3 is 14 amino acids long. CDR1 and CDR2 (germline): SEHNR, FQNEAQ (reference sequence). CDR3 region: CASSLILGPETQYF. The DNA of the CDR3 is TGTGCCAGCAGCTTAATTTTAGGGCCGGAGACCCAGTACTTC.

The J gene is TRBJ2-5, the V gene TRBV6-5; the match to TRBD2 covers 8 bases. The germline gives CDR1 MNHEY, CDR2 SVGAGI. Losses at the gene ends were 7 bases for V and 0 bases for J; bases not matched to a gene: 7. This CDR3 contains 15 residues. CDR3 DNA: TGTGCCAGCATGAGGGCGGGAGGTTACCAAGAGACCCAGTACTTC. Translated: CASMRAGGYQETQYF.

This clonotype was seen repeatedly, ten times or more. The chain joins TRBV19 to TRBJ1-6; the D gene is possibly TRBD1 (5 bases). With 5 bases removed from V and 7 bases from J, the gap between germline ends came to 15 bases. CDR3 size: 15 residues. The germline CDR1 and CDR2 sequences are LNHDA and SQIVND (reference sequence). The chain's CDR3 is CASSRQLWGNSPLHF. The CDR3 bases are TGTGCCAGTAGTCGACAGTTGTGGGGGAATTCACCCCTCCACTTT.

As concerns this clonotype: The junction departs from germline at one end; a sequencing error may be responsible. DNA of the CDR3: TGTGCCAGCAGTGAATATGGGGGCGCACAATATGGCTACACCTTC. As protein: CASSEYGGAQYGYTF. This chain uses TRBV10-2 with TRBJ1-2; tentative D call: TRBD1 (6 bases). The length of the CDR3 is 15 residues. From germline, CDR1 is WSHSY and CDR2 SAAADI.

The chain combines TRBV19 with TRBJ1-5; D is undetermined. Germline assignment: CDR1 LNHDA and CDR2 SQIVND (reference sequence). The ends were cut back, 1 base at V and 4 bases at J, with 11 bases in the middle. This CDR3 contains 15 residues. CDR3 loop: CASSIVKGSNQPQHF. The DNA of the CDR3 is TGTGCCAGTAGTATAGTTAAAGGCAGTAATCAGCCCCAGCATTTT.

A word on this clonotype: At one boundary the junction diverges from the germline segment, which might be a read error. The CDR3 is CASGQGQRATNEKLFF. The CDR3, as DNA: TGCGCCAGCGGCCAAGGACAGCGTGCAACTAATGAAAAACTGTTTTTT. V usage is TRBV4-3 and J usage is TRBJ1-4; D perhaps matches TRBD1 (6 bases). Germline V gives CDR1 LGHNA, CDR2 YSLEER. This CDR3 has 16 amino acids.

This clonotype was picked up a small number of times. The J gene is TRBJ2-2, the V gene TRBV5-1; D is unresolved. Trimming stripped 1 base from V and 2 bases from J, with 12 bases between. The CDR3 is 16 amino acids. Germline V gene sequence: CDR1 SGHRS, CDR2 YFSETQ. The CDR3 DNA sequence: TGCGCCAGCAGCTTGTCTAGTTGGGCCAACACCGGGGAGCTGTTTTTT. The encoded protein is CASSLSSWANTGELFF. The variable domain in full, completed from reference TRBV5-1 and TRBJ2-2, reads KAGVTQTPRYLIKTRGQQVTLSCSPISGHRSVSWYQQTPGQGLQFLFEYFSETQRNKGNFPGRFSGRQFSNSRSEMNVSTLELGDSALYLCASSLSSWANTGELFFGEGSRLTVL.

This clonotype was seen a few times. V usage is TRBV20-1 and J usage is TRBJ2-2, with 12 bases matching TRBD2. The ends lost 1 base at V and 4 bases at J; junction bases unmatched: 4. The CDR3 extends over 16 amino acids. Germline values: CDR1 DFQATT, CDR2 SNEGSKA (reference sequence). The CDR3 loop is CSARATSGGTTGELFF. CDR3 sequence (DNA): TGCAGTGCTAGAGCCACTAGCGGGGGGACCACCGGGGAGCTGTTTTTT.

The chain has TRBV7-2 and TRBJ1-5, with D maybe TRBD1 (5 bases). The CDR3 extends over 15 amino acids. CDR1 and CDR2 from the germline V gene are SGHTA and FQGNSA. Trimming took 8 bases from V and 2 from J, leaving 16 bases between them. CDR3 sequence reads: CASSPRGDGNQPQHF. CDR3 in DNA: TGTGCCAGCTCACCTCGGGGGGACGGCAATCAGCCCCAGCATTTT. The full variable domain, completed using reference TRBV7-2 and TRBJ1-5, is GAGVSQSPSNKVTEKGKDVELRCDPISGHTALYWYRQSLGQGLEFLIYFQGNSAPDKSGLPSDRFSAERTGGSVSTLTIQRTQQEDSAVYLCASSPRGDGNQPQHFGDGTRLSIL.